One and the same sample provided the 2 T cell receptor beta chains below, sequenced in a study of T cell repertoires in aging, cancer and after chemotherapy. Multiplex touch-down PCR with TRB-A/B primers amplified rearranged V-D-J TRB sequences. A single record per CDR3 protein comes from TCRdb applying MiXCR to the multiplex PCR reads. The top ten clones hold about 9.3% of a sample with about 13,000 distinct CDR3 sequences, around a quarter of them seen once. Amplification of TCR beta used genomic DNA extracted from peripheral blood. Sequencing was carried out using blood. These receptors all stem from a human donor with a blood cancer.

This clonotype was found a few times. The V and J genes are TRBV7-3 and TRBJ2-3, with 7 bases aligning to TRBD2. J gave up 2 bases and V 0 bases, and 2 bases lay outside the gene matches. The V gene's germline CDR1 is SGHTA and CDR2 FQGTGA. The CDR3 length is 15 residues. The CDR3 sequence is CASSLTSGYTDTQYF. The DNA of the CDR3 is TGTGCCAGCAGCTTAACTAGCGGGTACACAGATACGCAGTATTTT.

This clonotype is categorized as medium-sized (0.01 to 0.1%). J is TRBJ2-1 and V is TRBV6-5; 13 bases agree with TRBD2. CDR3 length: 17 amino acids. The V segment lost 2 bases and the J segment 4 bases; nucleotides outside the gene matches: 5. Germline V gives CDR1 MNHEY, CDR2 SVGAGI. The CDR3 nucleotides are TGTGCCAGCAGTTACCGTAGGACTAGCGGGGGATACAATGAGCAGTTCTTC. It translates to CASSYRRTSGGYNEQFF.